This T cell receptor (beta chain) was recovered during a study of blood T cell repertoires in COVID-19. Across the whole study: Acute and convalescent COVID-19 specimens originated in the United States, Italy and Spain. The cDNA or gDNA used as material had been derived from T cells, B-cell-depleted T cells, or PBMCs.

The germline V gene encodes CDR1 MDHEN and CDR2 SYDVKM. V was pared by 7 bases and J by 11 bases, with 20 bases of the junction left unmatched. The CDR3 runs to 16 residues. How the authors handled the data: Amplification with reference gene primers provided the estimates of nucleated cell counts. The method was immunoSEQ multiplex PCR; TCRdb's version includes in-frame clones alone and lacks a portion of them. Clone size and V and J calls were adopted from that table, with D and trimming inferred from the DNA. This sample has hundreds of thousands of clones; about 87% occur once, and the top ten carry 5.5% to 8%.

The chain employs TRBV28 and TRBJ1-3, with 7 nucleotides matching TRBD1. The sample comprised peripheral blood. The clonotype comes from a woman aged 25 to 45 who had recovered from COVID-19. CDR3 amino acids: CASTSTLNRQGQPIYF. CDR3 in DNA: TGTGCCAGCACCTCCACCCTCAACAGACAGGGACAACCCATATATTTT. Together with reference TRBV28 and TRBJ1-3, the CDR3 gives the full variable domain: DVKVTQSSRYLVKRTGEKVFLECVQDMDHENMFWYRQDPGLGLRLIYFSYDVKMKEKGDIPEGYSVSREKKERFSLILESASTNQTSMYLCASTSTLNRQGQPIYFGEGSWLTVV.